Listed below are T cell receptor beta chains from one sample, sequenced in a study of graft-versus-host responses after intestinal transplantation. Sequencing used immunoSEQ multiplex PCR; TCRdb keeps in-frame clones, though not all of them. Counted here are roughly 60,000 clones, 70% to 90% occurring once; the ten biggest clones make up approximately 1.6%. The material was PBMCs, obtained 26 days after transplant. Every receptor here comes from a human patient who received an intestinal transplant, so some T cells may come from the graft donor. CDR3s include the opening cysteine and the closing phenylalanine or tryptophan. D genes are given only for firm matches. The size entry is marked missing in some rows and otherwise reads once, few, many or a size class.

size	V	J	D	length	DNA	CDR3
-	TRBV7-8	TRBJ2-7	TRBD1	13	TGTGCCAGCAGCGTAGGACAGGCCTACGAGCAGTACTTC	CASSVGQAYEQYF
few	TRBV2	TRBJ2-7	TRBD2	16	TGTGCCAGCAGTGAGGGATTGGAACTAGCGGACTACGAGCAGTACTTC	CASSEGLELADYEQYF
-	TRBV2	TRBJ1-5	-	15	TGTGCCAGCAGTGATGGGGGCAGGGGCAATCAGCCCCAGCATTTT	CASSDGGRGNQPQHF
-	TRBV14	TRBJ1-1	-	16	TGTGCCAGCAGCCCCCGAGGGGGGGAACGTTACACTGAAGCTTTCTTT	CASSPRGGERYTEAFF
-	TRBV6-5	TRBJ1-4	TRBD1	14	TGTGCCAGCAGTCTCACCGGGACAGGGGAAAAACTGTTTTTT	CASSLTGTGEKLFF
-	TRBV6-1	TRBJ1-1	-	14	TGTGCCAGCAGTTCCGGGACTGCGAACACTGAAGCTTTCTTT	CASSSGTANTEAFF
-	TRBV4-1	TRBJ2-7	TRBD2	21	TGCGCCAGCAGCCCGCCCTACTCTATGCGGGAGCGTCGACCTCCGACCTACGAGCAGTACTTC	CASSPPYSMRERRPPTYEQYF
-	TRBV11-2	TRBJ1-4	TRBD1	14	TGTGCCAGCAGTCCGGGACAGCTGACGGAAAAACTGTTTTTT	CASSPGQLTEKLFF
few	TRBV7-9	TRBJ1-2	-	16	TGTGCCAGCAGCTCAATCAATTTTGCGTTTAACTATGGCTACACCTTC	CASSSINFAFNYGYTF
-	TRBV19	TRBJ2-5	TRBD2	15	TGTGCCAGTAGTAAGGGGACTAGCGGCAAAGAGACCCAGTACTTC	CASSKGTSGKETQYF
-	TRBV28	TRBJ2-7	TRBD2	14	TGTGCCAGCAGTCCCGGGACTAGCCCCCACGAGCAGTACTTC	CASSPGTSPHEQYF
-	TRBV4-2	TRBJ2-1	TRBD2	17	TGTGCCAGCAGCCAAGACGCAGAAGGCGGGGGGGCGGTCGAGCAGTTCTTC	CASSQDAEGGGAVEQFF
-	TRBV6-5	TRBJ1-1	-	15	TGTGCCAGCAGCCCTCCCTACCAGGGGATAAGTACGGCTTTCTTT	CASSPPYQGISTAFF
once	TRBV6-4	TRBJ2-1	TRBD2	18	TGTGCCAGCAGTGAACTAGCGGGGGTTCCAAGCTCCTACAATGAGCAGTTCTTC	CASSELAGVPSSYNEQFF
-	TRBV6-5	TRBJ2-7	TRBD1	14	TGTGCCAGCAGCACCCGACAGGGTGGGTACGAGCAGTACTTC	CASSTRQGGYEQYF
-	TRBV28	TRBJ2-3	-	15	TGTGCCAGCAGTTTATCGGGAGCCGGCACAGATACGCAGTATTTT	CASSLSGAGTDTQYF
few	TRBV4-1	TRBJ1-4	-	17	TGCGCCAGCAGCCAAGAGGACGGGACACGGTCGGGGGAAAAACTGTTTTTT	CASSQEDGTRSGEKLFF
-	TRBV4-2	TRBJ2-7	TRBD1	14	TGTGCCAGCAGCCAAGGACAGGGGGCATACGAGCAGTACTTC	CASSQGQGAYEQYF
once	TRBV6-5	TRBJ1-1	-	15	TGTGCCAGCAGTTACTATGCAGGAGGGGACACTGAAGCTTTCTTT	CASSYYAGGDTEAFF
-	TRBV6-5	TRBJ2-2	-	16	TGTGCCAGCAGTTACGGGACTTCGGGATCCACCGGGGAGCTGTTTTTT	CASSYGTSGSTGELFF
-	TRBV6-1	TRBJ1-2	-	19	TGTGCCAGCAGTGAAGCGCTCCGGGTGCGTCAGGACTTCAACTATGGCTACACCTTC	CASSEALRVRQDFNYGYTF
-	TRBV11-2	TRBJ2-6	-	17	TGTGCCAGCAGCTTAGACGACTTGAACACTCGGGGGAACGTCCTGACTTTC	CASSLDDLNTRGNVLTF
-	TRBV11-2	TRBJ1-2	-	15	TGTGCCAGCAGCTCGGTCAAACTTTCTAACTATGGCTACACCTTC	CASSSVKLSNYGYTF
-	TRBV27	TRBJ1-2	TRBD1	15	TGTGCCAGCAGACCCGGGACAGGGTCTATCTATGGCTACACCTTC	CASRPGTGSIYGYTF
-	TRBV27	TRBJ2-5	-	15	TGTGCCAGCAGTACCGGGACTCCCTCAATACAGACCCAGTACTTC	CASSTGTPSIQTQYF
-	TRBV5-1	TRBJ2-7	TRBD2	15	TGCGCCAGCAGCTTGGTACTAGCGGGAGGCTACGAGCAGTACTTC	CASSLVLAGGYEQYF
-	TRBV6-1	TRBJ2-2	TRBD1	15	TGTGCCAGCAGTGAAGGACAGGGGGTCGTCGGGGAGCTGTTTTTT	CASSEGQGVVGELFF
-	TRBV6-6	TRBJ1-1	TRBD1	12	TGTGCCAGCAGCTACAGGGGCTCTGAAGCTTTCTTT	CASSYRGSEAFF
once	TRBV6-1	TRBJ1-1	-	14	TGTGCCAGCAGTACGCAGGGTATGAACACTGAAGCTTTCTTT	CASSTQGMNTEAFF
-	TRBV18	TRBJ2-7	-	14	TGTGCCAGCTCACCACCAGGAGACCACCACGAGCAGTACTTC	CASSPPGDHHEQYF
-	TRBV19	TRBJ1-1	-	13	TGTGCCAGTAATCGGGCTACAGGGACTGAAGCTTTCTTT	CASNRATGTEAFF
-	TRBV6-5	TRBJ1-2	-	15	TGTGCCAGCAGTTACTCGTTCGCCGCTCTATCCGGCTACACCTTC	CASSYSFAALSGYTF
-	TRBV15	TRBJ2-1	-	14	TGTGCCACCAGCAGGTGGCCGCCGGGCAATGAGCAGTTCTTC	CATSRWPPGNEQFF
-	TRBV29-1	TRBJ1-2	TRBD1	14	TGCAGCGTTGAAGGGGGGACAGGGAACTATGGCTACACCTTC	CSVEGGTGNYGYTF
-	TRBV13	TRBJ1-1	-	13	TGTGCCAGCAGCCCGGGGGGCGATACTGAAGCTTTCTTT	CASSPGGDTEAFF
once	TRBV28	TRBJ2-2	-	16	TGTGCCAGCAGTTTATCAGGCAGGTCCGTCGGCGGGGAGCTGTTTTTT	CASSLSGRSVGGELFF
-	TRBV9	TRBJ2-1	TRBD1	17	TGTGCCAGCAGCGCAGGGGGAGACAGGGGACTTTACAATGAGCAGTTCTTC	CASSAGGDRGLYNEQFF
-	TRBV12-5	TRBJ2-1	TRBD2	17	TGTGCTAGTGGTTTAGACGGGGAGCGGGGGGGCTACAATGAGCAGTTCTTC	CASGLDGERGGYNEQFF
-	TRBV29-1	TRBJ2-2	-	18	TGCAGCGCGGCGGGGTCGGACAGGTCCCCCCTAGGCACCGGGGAGCTGTTTTTT	CSAAGSDRSPLGTGELFF
-	TRBV9	TRBJ2-2	TRBD2	16	TGTGCCAGCAGCGTCGGCTCGGGGGGGAACACCGGGGAGCTGTTTTTT	CASSVGSGGNTGELFF